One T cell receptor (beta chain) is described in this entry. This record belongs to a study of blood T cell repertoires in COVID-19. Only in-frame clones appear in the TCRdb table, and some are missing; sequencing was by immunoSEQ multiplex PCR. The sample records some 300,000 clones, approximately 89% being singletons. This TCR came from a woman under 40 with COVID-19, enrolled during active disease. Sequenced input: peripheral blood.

The CDR3 region is CASSLGDRGDGYTF. The CDR3 nucleotides read TGTGCCAGCAGCTTGGGGGACAGGGGAGATGGCTACACCTTC. The chain links TRBV5-6 to TRBJ1-2; the match to TRBD1 covers 10 bases. The V gene end was trimmed by 0 bases and the J gene end by 6 bases; junction bases not matched to a gene: 2. The CDR3 covers 14 residues. The V gene's germline CDR1 is SGHDT and CDR2 YYEEEE.